This T cell receptor (beta chain) was recovered during a study of T cell responses to AZD1222 COVID-19 vaccine. Regarding the study as a whole: Donors were mostly white British, more females; clonal diversity possibly underestimated. CD4 TCRs linked to vaccination spanned spike, dominating at 160-218 and 743-854.

This clone came up once. Its antigen is not identified. Clones were sequenced by immunoSEQ multiplex PCR, and TCRdb holds only the in-frame ones, with some missing. The table lists about 150,000 clones, about nine tenths of them singletons. Sequencing was performed on peripheral blood, taken 28 days after the second AZD1222 dose. This sequence was found in an adult who received the AZD1222 COVID-19 vaccine.

In DNA form, the CDR3 reads TGTGCCAGCAGGGAGTCAGGGGAACACTACGAGCAGTACTTC. This gives the protein CASRESGEHYEQYF. This sequence joins TRBV25-1 and TRBJ2-7, with D possibly TRBD1 on 6 matching bases. Germline CDR1 MGHDK, CDR2 SYGVNS. Trimming removed 6 bases at V and 3 bases at J, with 15 bases between. The length of the CDR3 is 14 residues.